This T cell receptor beta chain was identified in a study of OX40 agonist ivuxolimab in advanced cancers. This table comes from immunoSEQ multiplex PCR, and its TCRdb copy is limited to in-frame clones, with some not included. The table includes around 40,000 clones, 70% to 85% detected once. The receptor comes from an adult with an advanced solid tumor such as melanoma, head and neck, liver or kidney cancer. The input for sequencing was CD4+ or CD8+ T cells sorted from blood, taken in a trial of the OX40 agonist ivuxolimab.

This CDR3 is CASSLVGMNTEAFF. The CDR3 DNA reads as TGTGCCAGCAGCTTGGTGGGTATGAACACTGAAGCTTTCTTT. The V call is TRBV5-4, the J call TRBJ1-1; D ambiguous. Germline CDR1 is SGHNT and CDR2 is YYREEE (reference sequence). The CDR3 runs 14 residues. V lost 0 bases, J lost 0 bases, and 6 bases lay in between.